The clone carrying this TCR beta chain has a count of ten or more. As yet, its antigen is unknown. The CDR3 totals 13 residues. Germline V lookup: CDR1 SGHTA, CDR2 FQGNSA. Trimming removed 1 base from V and 3 bases from J, with 7 bases in between. TCRdb fed the reads into MiXCR, producing one record per CDR3 protein. The sample records hundreds of thousands of distinct CDR3 sequences, approximately 30% being singletons. These data are taken from a study of T cell repertoires in cytomegalovirus infection. Whole-study context: Use of recently identified HLA-C-restricted and well-studied HLA-B-restricted CMV epitopes was part of the study. CMV infection and matching HLA type were both indicated by public TCR beta signatures. Whole-study results and caveats: The ex vivo response was dominated by HLA-C-restricted CMV-specific TCR beta clonotypes. Cumulative public TCR beta family frequency identified CMV carriers with the relevant HLA.

This clonotype was obtained from a human donor in good health (CMV status not recorded). Some clones in this sample may be carry-over from other donors' samples. Here the sequenced sample was cultured CD8+ T cells from PBMCs, taken from culture after CMV antigen stimulation. The chain links TRBV7-2 to TRBJ2-7; D gene uncertain. The CDR3 coding sequence is TGTGCCAGCAGCTTAGGTGGGTTCTACGAGCAGTACGTC. Its translation: CASSLGGFYEQYV.